The present entry profiles one T cell receptor beta chain with its context. This sample stems from a study of patients and donors after allogeneic stem cell transplantation. MiXCR, run by TCRdb on the RT-PCR reads, gives a single entry per CDR3 protein. The top ten hold approximately 40% of the sample, which has some 17,000 distinct CDR3 sequences, approximately 25% seen once. This CDR3 has 17 residues. Between the trimmed V and J ends, which lost 1 base and 3 bases, there was a span of 13 bases. The TCR comes from a human donor who was either an allogeneic HSCT recipient or a stem cell or donor lymphocyte infusion donor (not recorded which). It is not recorded whose cells these are; they may come from a transplant donor. Input material: blood, either unsorted or a sorted T cell fraction (not recorded which). The V call is TRBV12-3 or TRBV12-4, the J call TRBJ1-6, with D maybe TRBD1 (5 bases). This CDR3 is CASSLGREGYYNSPLHF. As DNA, the CDR3 is TGTGCCAGCAGTTTAGGGAGGGAGGGGTACTATAATTCACCCCTCCACTTT.